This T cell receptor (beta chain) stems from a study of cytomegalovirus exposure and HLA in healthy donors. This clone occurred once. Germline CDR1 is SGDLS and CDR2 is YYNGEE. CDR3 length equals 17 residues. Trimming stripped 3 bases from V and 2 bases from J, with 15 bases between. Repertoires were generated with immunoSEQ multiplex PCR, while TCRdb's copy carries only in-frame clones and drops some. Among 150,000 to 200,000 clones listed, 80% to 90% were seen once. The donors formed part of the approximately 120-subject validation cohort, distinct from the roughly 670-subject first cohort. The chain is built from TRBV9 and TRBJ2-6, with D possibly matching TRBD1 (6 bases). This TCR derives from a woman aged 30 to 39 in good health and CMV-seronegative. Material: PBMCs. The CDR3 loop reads CASSGMTGLTGANVLTF. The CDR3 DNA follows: TGTGCCAGCAGCGGGATGACAGGTCTAACTGGGGCCAACGTCCTGACTTTC.